The clone carrying this T cell receptor (beta chain) was counted many times. Germline lookup yields CDR1 DFQATT and CDR2 SNEGSKA (reference sequence). This CDR3 contains 11 residues. Trimming cost V 7 bases and J 3 bases, with 9 bases left between them. At least 7 million PBMCs were isolated per sample. The data are from a study of blood T cells in healthy people across ages. Sample-barcoded 5' priming and a J-beta primer mix drove a second PCR of roughly 7 to 11 cycles. Template switching added a 12-random-nucleotide identifier to every cDNA molecule. In TCRdb, the 5' RACE reads were re-called with MiXCR into one record per CDR3 protein. Found here are 710,000 or so distinct CDR3 sequences, around 32% of them singletons; the top ten hold 15% to 19%.

Sequencing was performed on blood. The rearrangement joins TRBV20-1 to TRBJ1-2, with D uncertain. The receptor was derived from an elderly woman in good health. The CDR3 DNA reads as TGCAGTGGGGCAGGCGACTATGGCTACACCTTC. This gives the protein CSGAGDYGYTF.